This T cell receptor (beta chain) was obtained from a study of T cell responses to AZD1222 COVID-19 vaccine. Remarks on this clone: Its target is not known.

Profiling relied on immunoSEQ multiplex PCR, and the TCRdb table lists in-frame clones only, not all of them. The table has about 160,000 clones, 80% to 90% seen once. This CDR3 region has 16 residues. V was pared by 5 bases and J by 0 bases, with 6 bases of the junction left unmatched. Germline CDR1 MNHEY, CDR2 SMNVEV (reference sequence). General study findings and limits: Regions 160-218 and 743-854 dominated among vaccine-associated CD4 TCRs spanning spike.

This clonotype was obtained from an adult in good health. The source was peripheral blood, collected on day 0 of AZD1222 vaccination. This chain uses TRBV27 with TRBJ2-2, with 7 bases fitting TRBD1. The CDR3 DNA is TGTGCCAGCAGTCCATCCGGGACAGCGAACACCGGGGAGCTGTTTTTT. It translates to CASSPSGTANTGELFF.